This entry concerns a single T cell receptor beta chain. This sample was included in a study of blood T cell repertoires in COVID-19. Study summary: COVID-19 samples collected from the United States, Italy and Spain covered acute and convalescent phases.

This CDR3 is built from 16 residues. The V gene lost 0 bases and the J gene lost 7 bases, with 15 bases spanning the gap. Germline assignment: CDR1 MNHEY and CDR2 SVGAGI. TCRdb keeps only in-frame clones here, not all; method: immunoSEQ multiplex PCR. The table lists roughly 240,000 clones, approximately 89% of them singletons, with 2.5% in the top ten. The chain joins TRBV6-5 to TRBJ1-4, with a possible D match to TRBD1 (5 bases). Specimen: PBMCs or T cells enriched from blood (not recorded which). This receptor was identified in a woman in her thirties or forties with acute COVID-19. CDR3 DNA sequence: TGTGCCAGCAGTTACTCCATGCCAGGGTCAGGTGAAAAACTGTTTTTT. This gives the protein CASSYSMPGSGEKLFF.